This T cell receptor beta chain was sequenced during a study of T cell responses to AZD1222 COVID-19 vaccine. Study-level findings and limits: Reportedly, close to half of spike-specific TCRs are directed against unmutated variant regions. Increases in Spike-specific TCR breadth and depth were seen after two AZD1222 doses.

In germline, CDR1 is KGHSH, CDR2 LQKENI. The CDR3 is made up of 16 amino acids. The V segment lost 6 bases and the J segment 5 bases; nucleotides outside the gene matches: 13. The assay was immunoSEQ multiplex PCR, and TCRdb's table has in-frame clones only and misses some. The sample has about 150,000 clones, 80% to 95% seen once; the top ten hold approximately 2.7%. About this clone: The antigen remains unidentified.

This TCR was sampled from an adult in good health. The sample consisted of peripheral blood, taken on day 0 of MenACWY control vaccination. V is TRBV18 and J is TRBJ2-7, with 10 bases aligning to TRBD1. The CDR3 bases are TGTGCCAGCTCTCCATCGACCCCCGGGACAGGGGACGAGCAGTACTTC. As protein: CASSPSTPGTGDEQYF.